The 23 T cell receptor beta chains below come from one sample, sequenced in a study of T cells in localized non-small cell lung cancer. Assay used: immunoSEQ multiplex PCR; TCRdb lists only in-frame clones, some missing. This table has under 40,000 clones, roughly 90% appearing once. Sequencing was performed on peripheral blood mononuclear cells, taken before any cancer treatment. The receptors stem from a man aged 40 to 75 with stage III lung adenocarcinoma.

This clone was observed a few times. The genes are TRBV5-1 and TRBJ1-5; no clear D. There are 15 residues in the CDR3. Trimming stripped 0 bases from V and 2 bases from J, with 9 bases between. CDR1 and CDR2 from the germline V gene are SGHRS and YFSETQ. The CDR3 DNA reads as TGCGCCAGCAGCTTGGATGGGGTGGGCAATCAGCCCCAGCATTTT. Translation gives CASSLDGVGNQPQHF.

CDR3 region: CSVGPTSRLNQFF. CDR3 nucleotide sequence: TGCAGCGTCGGTCCCACTAGCCGACTTAACCAGTTCTTC. The chain employs TRBV29-1 and TRBJ2-1; a weak D match, TRBD2 (6 bases). V was trimmed by 6 bases and J by 13 bases, leaving 22 bases between them. The CDR3 has 13 amino acids. From germline, CDR1 is SQVTM and CDR2 ANQGSEA.

The chain combines TRBV19 with TRBJ2-3; D ambiguous. V was pared by 7 bases and J by 0 bases, with 11 bases between. Germline V gene data show CDR1 as LNHDA and CDR2 as SQIVND (reference sequence). The CDR3 covers 14 residues. The CDR3 sequence: CASKKDPSTDTQYF. In DNA, the CDR3 is TGTGCCAGTAAAAAGGACCCTAGCACAGATACGCAGTATTTT.

The rearrangement joins TRBV4-1 to TRBJ2-7; maybe TRBD1 (5 bases). Trimming took off 4 bases at V and 6 bases at J, with 10 bases between the two ends. The CDR3 spans 12 residues. The germline V gene encodes CDR1 MGHRA and CDR2 YSYEKL. CDR3: CASSPDTGEQYF. Here the CDR3 DNA reads TGCGCCAGCAGCCCGGACACAGGCGAGCAGTACTTC.

J is TRBJ1-1 and V is TRBV29-1, with 7 bases identical to TRBD1. Per the germline V gene, CDR1 is SQVTM and CDR2 is ANQGSEA. The CDR3 length is 13 residues. J lost 6 bases, V lost 7 bases, and 11 bases had no gene match. The CDR3 DNA sequence: TGCAGCGCAAGGGACAGTCCTAGCTCTGAAGCTTTCTTT. Protein: CSARDSPSSEAFF.

This chain uses TRBV11-3 with TRBJ2-5; 10 nucleotides agree with TRBD2. Germline CDR1 reads SGHNT; CDR2 reads YENEEA. V dropped 5 bases and J dropped 6; count of bases not matched to a gene: 6. This CDR3 is 14 amino acids long. CDR3 coding DNA: TGTGCCAGCAGCGCGGGACTAGCGATGAAGACCCAGTACTTC. Translation: CASSAGLAMKTQYF.

The chain links TRBV6-6 to TRBJ2-4; no clear D. CDR1 is MNHNY, CDR2 SVGAGI, per germline (reference sequence). CDR3 size: 12 residues. Trimming left V 6 bases short and J 5 bases short, with 8 bases between. CDR3: CASSNRENIQYF. The CDR3 coding sequence is TGTGCCAGCAGCAACCGGGAAAACATTCAGTACTTC.

The chain recombines TRBV5-1 with TRBJ2-2; weak D call: TRBD2 (5 bases). CDR3 size: 17 residues. Germline V gene data show CDR1 as SGHRS and CDR2 as YFSETQ. The germline V and J ends were trimmed by 3 bases and 6 bases, with 21 bases remaining between them. CDR3 region: CASSYGPTGSRAGELFF. CDR3 nucleotides: TGCGCCAGCAGCTATGGACCCACTGGGAGTCGGGCCGGGGAGCTGTTTTTT.

The rearrangement joins TRBV6-5 to TRBJ2-2, with 10 bases fitting TRBD1. From germline, CDR1 is MNHEY and CDR2 SVGAGI. The CDR3 runs 14 residues. J lost 7 bases, V lost 7 bases, and 6 bases had no gene match. CDR3 loop: CASTGQGKFGELFF. In DNA, the CDR3 is TGTGCCAGCACGGGACAGGGGAAATTCGGGGAGCTGTTTTTT.

The V call is TRBV4-2, the J call TRBJ2-7, with D perhaps matching TRBD1 or TRBD2 (5 bases each). V dropped 4 bases and J dropped 3 bases, with 16 bases sitting between them. The CDR3 has 15 residues. Germline V lookup: CDR1 LGHNA, CDR2 YNFKEQ. The CDR3 DNA sequence: TGTGCCAGCAGCCGAGCATCTCGGGGCAACTACGAGCAGTACTTC. This translates into CASSRASRGNYEQYF.

The chain has TRBV6-5 and TRBJ2-1, with 13 bases identical to TRBD2. This CDR3 has 15 amino acids. Per germline, CDR1 MNHEY and CDR2 SVGAGI. J was trimmed by 14 bases and V by 6 bases; bases with no gene match: 13. The CDR3 coding sequence is TGTGCCAGCAGACGGACTAGCGGGGGTCTTAAGCGGGAGTTCTTC. It encodes CASRRTSGGLKREFF.

This chain joins TRBV2 and TRBJ2-7; D is perhaps TRBD1 or TRBD2 (6 bases each). Germline CDR1 reads SNHLY; CDR2 reads FYNNEI. This CDR3 is built from 13 residues. With 7 bases removed from V and 2 bases from J, the gap between germline ends came to 12 bases. In DNA, the CDR3 is TGTGCCAGCAAGGGGGGCAGCCCCTACGAGCAGTACTTC. Translating it yields CASKGGSPYEQYF.

In DNA form, the CDR3 reads TGCGCCAGCAGCCATCCAGCCGGGAAGAATGAGCAGTTCTTC. This gives the protein CASSHPAGKNEQFF. The V gene is TRBV4-1, the J gene TRBJ2-1, with D possibly TRBD2 on 5 matching bases. Trimming took off 3 bases at V and 7 bases at J, with 13 bases between the two ends. The CDR3 totals 14 residues. Germline lookup yields CDR1 MGHRA and CDR2 YSYEKL.

This clone was counted a few times. The chain recombines TRBV5-6 with TRBJ2-5; 12 positions agree with TRBD2. The CDR3 loop spans 16 amino acids. J gave up 4 bases and V 2 bases, and 6 bases lay outside the gene matches. Germline-derived CDR1 and CDR2 are SGHDT and YYEEEE. Here the CDR3 reads CASSFPLAGGLETQYF. The CDR3 DNA reads TGTGCCAGCAGCTTCCCCCTAGCGGGGGGGCTAGAGACCCAGTACTTC.

The rearrangement joins TRBV29-1 to TRBJ1-2, with unresolved D. V lost 7 bases and J lost 1, with 19 bases in between. From germline, CDR1 is SQVTM and CDR2 ANQGSEA. CDR3 length: 15 residues. The CDR3 DNA sequence: TGCAGCGCGGGAGGGTCGGGGAGTTATAACTATGGCTACACCTTC. It codes for CSAGGSGSYNYGYTF.

V and J are TRBV4-2 and TRBJ2-5; 10 nucleotides line up with TRBD2. The CDR3 has 18 residues. Germline trimming cut 1 base from V and 4 bases from J; bases unmatched to any gene: 12. The germline gives CDR1 LGHNA, CDR2 YNFKEQ. The CDR3 region has the DNA TGTGCCAGCAGCCAAGGGGAAGCGGGGGGGCTGGGGCGAGAGACCCAGTACTTC. As protein: CASSQGEAGGLGRETQYF.

The chain employs TRBV27 and TRBJ2-1; 11 bases are shared with TRBD2. Per the germline V gene, CDR1 is MNHEY and CDR2 is SMNVEV (reference sequence). Germline trimming cut 5 bases from V and 9 bases from J; bases unmatched to any gene: 15. This CDR3 region has 17 residues. In nucleotides, the CDR3 is TGTGCCAGCAGTGCCTTTCTAGGTAGCGGGGGGGTAGGTGAGCAGTTCTTC. Translated, it gives CASSAFLGSGGVGEQFF.

The chain has TRBV14 and TRBJ1-6; TRBD1 aligns across 7 bases. V dropped 2 bases and J dropped 14; count of bases not matched to a gene: 15. The CDR3 totals 16 residues. In germline, CDR1 is SGHDN, CDR2 FVKESK. CDR3 amino acids: CASSQFIGTASGTLHF. CDR3 nucleotides: TGTGCCAGCAGCCAATTTATCGGGACAGCGTCGGGAACCCTCCACTTT.

V usage is TRBV2 and J usage is TRBJ2-7; possible D gene TRBD1, 6 bases. The CDR3 has 14 amino acids. Looked up from germline, CDR1 is SNHLY and CDR2 is FYNNEI. Trimming left V 6 bases short and J 2 bases short, with 14 bases between. Here the CDR3 DNA reads TGTGCCAGCAGGGTCAGGGGATTCACCTACGAGCAGTACTTC. Translation gives CASRVRGFTYEQYF. Variable domain in full (rest from reference TRBV2 and TRBJ2-7): EPEVTQTPSHQVTQMGQEVILRCVPISNHLYFYWYRQILGQKVEFLVSFYNNEISEKSEIFDDQFSVERPDGSNFTLKIRSTKLEDSAMYFCASRVRGFTYEQYFGPGTRLTVT.

V and J are TRBV4-2 and TRBJ2-3, with TRBD2 matching 11 bases. Per germline, CDR1 LGHNA and CDR2 YNFKEQ. J was trimmed by 8 bases and V by 4 bases; bases with no gene match: 20. The length of the CDR3 is 19 residues. CDR3 DNA: TGTGCCAGCAGCCTGCTAGCGGGGGGTTCCACGTTAGCCGTGGGTACGCAGTATTTT. Translating gives CASSLLAGGSTLAVGTQYF.

The chain links TRBV20-1 to TRBJ1-2; no clear D. Germline loops: CDR1 DFQATT, CDR2 SNEGSKA (reference sequence). The CDR3 runs to 11 residues. The V and J ends lost 2 bases and 7 bases respectively, with 8 bases between them. In nucleotides, the CDR3 is TGCAGTGCTAGAACGGGGTCTGGCTACACCTTC. This encodes CSARTGSGYTF.

This chain joins TRBV4-2 and TRBJ1-1, with D unclear. V lost 0 bases and J 3 bases, leaving 8 bases between the germline ends. The CDR3 loop spans 14 amino acids. The germline V gene encodes CDR1 LGHNA and CDR2 YNFKEQ. DNA for the CDR3: TGTGCCAGCAGCCAAGAGGTCATAGACACTGAAGCTTTCTTT. It encodes CASSQEVIDTEAFF.

The chain links TRBV5-5 to TRBJ2-3, with no clear D. Germline V gene data show CDR1 as SGHKS and CDR2 as YYEKEE (reference sequence). The CDR3 has 13 residues. V gave up 0 bases and J gave up 2 bases, with 4 bases separating them. CDR3 nucleotides: TGTGCCAGCAGCTTGGGGAACACAGATACGCAGTATTTT. This translates into CASSLGNTDTQYF.